The clone carrying this T cell receptor (beta chain) was seen a few times. What it recognizes is unknown. A junction boundary mismatches the germline segment, possibly from a read error. Germline-derived CDR1 and CDR2 are SEHNR and FQNEAQ (reference sequence). CDR3 length: 13 amino acids. This sample was included in a study of cytomegalovirus exposure and HLA in healthy donors. The study, taken as a whole, reports: A highly shared variant cluster was judged a likely technical artifact.

The PCR used 60 Vbeta and 13 Jbeta primers. Only in-frame clones appear in the TCRdb table, and some are missing; sequencing was by immunoSEQ multiplex PCR. The sample lists around 140,000 clones; approximately 80% were seen once. The chain is built from TRBV7-9 and TRBJ2-7; D might be TRBD1 (5 bases). The sequence was collected from a female donor in good health and CMV-seropositive. The material sequenced was PBMCs. The CDR3 DNA sequence: TGTTCCAGCAGTCATGACAGTTCCTACGAGCAGTACTTC. Its translation is CSSSHDSSYEQYF.